This TCR beta chain was identified during a study of T cell repertoires in ileal Crohn's disease. Study in general: Patients had a median roughly 8-year disease duration, and over 30% were active smokers. Notes on the study in general: Mucosal expansions were suggested to be mainly CD8 T cells.

As for this clone: Its antigen is unknown.

This CDR3 has 12 amino acids. The germline gives CDR1 GTSNPN, CDR2 SVGIG (reference sequence). V lost 0 bases to trimming and J lost 7 bases, with 10 bases between them. Documented time point: neoterminal ileum biopsy at postoperative endoscopy, about 6 months after surgery. TCRB immunosequencing input was roughly 530 nanograms of biopsy DNA per sample. Some clones are missing from TCRdb's copy, which holds only in-frame ones; the method was immunoSEQ multiplex PCR. The sample carries about 9,000 clones, roughly three quarters recorded once. This TCR came from an adult with Crohn's disease. The rearrangement uses TRBV30 and TRBJ2-7; D not resolved. Source material: ileal tissue. The chain's CDR3 is CAWSVNGWEQYF. The CDR3 nucleotides read TGTGCCTGGAGTGTAAACGGGTGGGAGCAGTACTTC. The complete variable domain, with remaining parts taken from reference TRBV30 and TRBJ2-7, reads SQTIHQWPATLVQPVGSPLSLECTVEGTSNPNLYWYRQAAGRGLQLLFYSVGIGQISSEVPQNLSASRPQDRQFILSSKKLLLSDSGFYLCAWSVNGWEQYFGPGTRLTVT.